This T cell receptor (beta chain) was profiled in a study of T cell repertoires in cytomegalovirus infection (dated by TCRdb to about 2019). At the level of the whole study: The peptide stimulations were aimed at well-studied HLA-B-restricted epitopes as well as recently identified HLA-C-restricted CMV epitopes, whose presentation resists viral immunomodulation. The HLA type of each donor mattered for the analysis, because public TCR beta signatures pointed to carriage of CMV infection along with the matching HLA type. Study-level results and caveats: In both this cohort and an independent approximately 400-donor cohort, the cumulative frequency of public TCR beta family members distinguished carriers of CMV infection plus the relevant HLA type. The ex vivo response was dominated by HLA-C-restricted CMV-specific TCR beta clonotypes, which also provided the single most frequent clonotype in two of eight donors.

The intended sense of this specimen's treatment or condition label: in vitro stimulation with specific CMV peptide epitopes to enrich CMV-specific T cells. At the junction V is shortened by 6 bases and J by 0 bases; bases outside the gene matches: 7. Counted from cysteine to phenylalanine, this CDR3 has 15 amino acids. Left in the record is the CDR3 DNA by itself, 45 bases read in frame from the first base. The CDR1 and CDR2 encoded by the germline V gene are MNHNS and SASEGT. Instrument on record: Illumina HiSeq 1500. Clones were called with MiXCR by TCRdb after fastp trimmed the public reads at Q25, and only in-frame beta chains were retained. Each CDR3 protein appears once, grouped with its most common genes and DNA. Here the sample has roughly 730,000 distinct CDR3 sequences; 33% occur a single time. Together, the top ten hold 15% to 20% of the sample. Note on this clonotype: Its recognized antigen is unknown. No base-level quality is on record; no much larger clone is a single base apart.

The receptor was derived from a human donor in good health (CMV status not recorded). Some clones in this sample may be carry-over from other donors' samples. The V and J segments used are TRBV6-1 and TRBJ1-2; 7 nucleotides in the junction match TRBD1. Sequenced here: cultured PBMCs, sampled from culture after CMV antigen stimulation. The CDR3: CASSPGTATNYGYTF. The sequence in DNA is TGTGCCAGCAGCCCCGGGACAGCGACTAACTATGGCTACACCTTC.